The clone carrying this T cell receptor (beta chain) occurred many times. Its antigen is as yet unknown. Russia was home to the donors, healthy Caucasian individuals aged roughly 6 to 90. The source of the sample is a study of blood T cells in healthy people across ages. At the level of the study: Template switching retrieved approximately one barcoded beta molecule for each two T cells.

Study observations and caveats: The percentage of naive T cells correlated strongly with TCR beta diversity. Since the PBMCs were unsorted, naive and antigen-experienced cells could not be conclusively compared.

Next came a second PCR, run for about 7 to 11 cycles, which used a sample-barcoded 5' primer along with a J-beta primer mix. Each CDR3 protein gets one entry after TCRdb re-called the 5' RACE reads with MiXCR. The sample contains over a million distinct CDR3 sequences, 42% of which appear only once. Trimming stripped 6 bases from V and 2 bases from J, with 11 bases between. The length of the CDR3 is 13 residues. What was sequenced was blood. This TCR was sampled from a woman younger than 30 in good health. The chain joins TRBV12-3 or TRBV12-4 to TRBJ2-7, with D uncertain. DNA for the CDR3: TGTGCCAGCAGCCCGGGTGCAGCCTACGAGCAGTACTTC. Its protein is CASSPGAAYEQYF.